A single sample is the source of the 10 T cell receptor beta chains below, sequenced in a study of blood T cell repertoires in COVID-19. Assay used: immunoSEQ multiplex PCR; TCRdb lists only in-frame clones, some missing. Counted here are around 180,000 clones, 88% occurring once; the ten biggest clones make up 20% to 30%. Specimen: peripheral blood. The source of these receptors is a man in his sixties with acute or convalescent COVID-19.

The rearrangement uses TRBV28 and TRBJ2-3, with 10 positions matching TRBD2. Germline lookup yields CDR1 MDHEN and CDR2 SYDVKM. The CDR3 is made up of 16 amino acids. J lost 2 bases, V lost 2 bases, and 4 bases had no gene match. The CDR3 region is CASSLTAGGPTDTQYF. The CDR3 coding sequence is TGTGCCAGCAGTTTAACAGCGGGAGGGCCCACAGATACGCAGTATTTT.

The CDR3 nucleotides read TGTGCTAGTGGTTTGCCACTGACAGGGGGCATAGATACGCAGTATTTT. This translates into CASGLPLTGGIDTQYF. V usage is TRBV12-5 and J usage is TRBJ2-3; 10 bases line up with TRBD1. This CDR3 spans 16 amino acids. Germline trimming cut 2 bases from V and 5 bases from J; bases unmatched to any gene: 7. CDR1 and CDR2 from the germline V gene are LGHNT and FRNRAP.

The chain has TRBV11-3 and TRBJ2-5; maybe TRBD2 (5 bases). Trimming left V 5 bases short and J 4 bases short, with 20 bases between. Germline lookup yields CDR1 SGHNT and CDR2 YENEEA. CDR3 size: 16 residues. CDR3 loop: CASSRGGLAVGETQYF. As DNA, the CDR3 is TGTGCCAGCAGCCGCGGTGGGCTAGCAGTAGGAGAGACCCAGTACTTC.

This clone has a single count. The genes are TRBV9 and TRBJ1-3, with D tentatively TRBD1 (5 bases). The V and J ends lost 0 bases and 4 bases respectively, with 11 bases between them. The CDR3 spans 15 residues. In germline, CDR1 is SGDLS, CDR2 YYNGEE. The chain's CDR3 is CASSVGSGFGNTIYF. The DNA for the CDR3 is TGTGCCAGCAGCGTAGGGTCAGGGTTCGGAAACACCATATATTTT.

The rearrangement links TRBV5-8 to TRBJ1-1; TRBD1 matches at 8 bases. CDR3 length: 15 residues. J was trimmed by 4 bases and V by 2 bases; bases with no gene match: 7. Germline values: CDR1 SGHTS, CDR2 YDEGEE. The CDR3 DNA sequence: TGTGCCAGCAGCTTCTTTACAGGGGGAGGCACTGAAGCTTTCTTT. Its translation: CASSFFTGGGTEAFF.

CDR3 sequence: CASSTGQILVNGYTF. The CDR3 coding sequence is TGTGCCAGTAGTACCGGACAGATTTTAGTAAATGGCTACACCTTC. V usage is TRBV19 and J usage is TRBJ1-2; maybe TRBD1 (6 bases). CDR1 LNHDA and CDR2 SQIVND come from the germline V gene (reference sequence). The V end was cut by 4 bases, the J end by 6 bases, with 18 bases between. The CDR3 runs 15 residues.

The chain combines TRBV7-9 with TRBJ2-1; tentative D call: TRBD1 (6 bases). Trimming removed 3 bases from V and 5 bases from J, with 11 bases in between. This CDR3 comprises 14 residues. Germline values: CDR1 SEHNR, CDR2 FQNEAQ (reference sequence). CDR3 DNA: TGTGCCAGCAGCTTGGCGACAGGCAACAATGAGCAGTTCTTC. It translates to CASSLATGNNEQFF.

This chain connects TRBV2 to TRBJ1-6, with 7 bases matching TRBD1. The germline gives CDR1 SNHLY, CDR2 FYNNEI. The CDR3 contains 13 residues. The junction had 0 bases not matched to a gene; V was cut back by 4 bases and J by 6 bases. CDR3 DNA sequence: TGTGCCAGCAGTGGGGACAGTAATTCACCCCTCCACTTT. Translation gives CASSGDSNSPLHF.

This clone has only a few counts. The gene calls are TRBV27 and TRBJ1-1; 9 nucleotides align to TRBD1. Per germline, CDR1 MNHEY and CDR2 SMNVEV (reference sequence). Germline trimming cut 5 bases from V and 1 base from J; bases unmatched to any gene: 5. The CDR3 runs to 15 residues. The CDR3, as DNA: TGTGCCAGCAGTGCCGGACAGGGGAGGAACACTGAAGCTTTCTTT. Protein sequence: CASSAGQGRNTEAFF.

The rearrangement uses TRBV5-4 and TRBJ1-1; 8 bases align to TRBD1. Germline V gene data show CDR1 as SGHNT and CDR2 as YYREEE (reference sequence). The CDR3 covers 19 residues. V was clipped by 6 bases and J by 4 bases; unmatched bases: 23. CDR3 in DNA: TGTGCCAGCACCCCCGGTCGATCAGGGGGCTTAAAAGGGATCACTGAAGCTTTCTTT. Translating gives CASTPGRSGGLKGITEAFF.